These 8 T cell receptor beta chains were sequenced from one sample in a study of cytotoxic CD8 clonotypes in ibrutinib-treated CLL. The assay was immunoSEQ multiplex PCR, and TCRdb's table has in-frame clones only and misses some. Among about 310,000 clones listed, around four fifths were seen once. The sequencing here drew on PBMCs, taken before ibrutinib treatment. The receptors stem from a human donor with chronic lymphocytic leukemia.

In DNA form, the CDR3 reads TGTGCCAGCAGTTACTCAGGGCGCACCTACGAGCAGTACTTC. This translates into CASSYSGRTYEQYF. V gene TRBV6-5 combines with J gene TRBJ2-7; D uncertain. This CDR3 spans 14 amino acids. CDR1 is MNHEY, CDR2 SVGAGI, per germline. Trimming stripped 0 bases from V and 2 bases from J, with 8 bases between.

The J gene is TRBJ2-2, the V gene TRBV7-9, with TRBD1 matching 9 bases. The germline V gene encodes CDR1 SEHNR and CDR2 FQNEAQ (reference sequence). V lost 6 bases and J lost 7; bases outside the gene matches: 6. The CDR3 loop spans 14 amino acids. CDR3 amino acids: CASRGQGFGGELFF. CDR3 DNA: TGTGCCAGCAGGGGACAGGGTTTCGGCGGGGAGCTGTTTTTT.

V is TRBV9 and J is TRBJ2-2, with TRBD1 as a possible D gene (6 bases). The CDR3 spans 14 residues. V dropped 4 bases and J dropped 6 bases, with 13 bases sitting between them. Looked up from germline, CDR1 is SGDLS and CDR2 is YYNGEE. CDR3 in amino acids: CASSFTGMAGELFF. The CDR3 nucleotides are TGTGCCAGCAGCTTTACAGGGATGGCCGGGGAGCTGTTTTTT.

CDR3 DNA sequence: TGTGCCTGGAGACGAACAGGGGGCTCGTTTGAGGTCTACAATGAGCAGTTCTTC. As protein: CAWRRTGGSFEVYNEQFF. The chain recombines TRBV30 with TRBJ2-1; 9 bases agree with TRBD1. Germline CDR1 GTSNPN, CDR2 SVGIG (reference sequence). The CDR3 sequence is 18 residues long. The V segment lost 3 bases and the J segment 3 bases; nucleotides outside the gene matches: 15.

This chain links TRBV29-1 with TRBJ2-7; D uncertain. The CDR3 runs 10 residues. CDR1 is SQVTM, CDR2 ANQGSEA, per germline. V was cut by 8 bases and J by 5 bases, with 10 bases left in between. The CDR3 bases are TGCAGCCCCTCCCCCGACGAGCAGTACTTC. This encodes CSPSPDEQYF.

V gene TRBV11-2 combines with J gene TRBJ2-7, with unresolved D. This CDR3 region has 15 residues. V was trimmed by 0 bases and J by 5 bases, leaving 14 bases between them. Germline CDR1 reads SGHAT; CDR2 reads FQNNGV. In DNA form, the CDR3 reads TGTGCCAGCAGCTTAGATTATGTTTGGAGCCACGAGCAGTACTTC. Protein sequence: CASSLDYVWSHEQYF.

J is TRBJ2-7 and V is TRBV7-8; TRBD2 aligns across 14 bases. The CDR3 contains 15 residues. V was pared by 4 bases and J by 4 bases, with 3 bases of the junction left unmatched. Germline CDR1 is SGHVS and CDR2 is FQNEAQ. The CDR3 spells CASSSRLAGGYEQYF. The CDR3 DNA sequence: TGTGCCAGCAGCTCCAGACTAGCGGGAGGGTACGAGCAGTACTTC.

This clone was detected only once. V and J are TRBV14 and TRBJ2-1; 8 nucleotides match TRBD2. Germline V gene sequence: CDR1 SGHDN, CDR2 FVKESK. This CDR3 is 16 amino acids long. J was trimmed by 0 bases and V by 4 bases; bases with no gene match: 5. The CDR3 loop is CASSPVAGSSYNEQFF. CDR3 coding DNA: TGTGCCAGCAGCCCCGTAGCGGGGAGCTCCTACAATGAGCAGTTCTTC.